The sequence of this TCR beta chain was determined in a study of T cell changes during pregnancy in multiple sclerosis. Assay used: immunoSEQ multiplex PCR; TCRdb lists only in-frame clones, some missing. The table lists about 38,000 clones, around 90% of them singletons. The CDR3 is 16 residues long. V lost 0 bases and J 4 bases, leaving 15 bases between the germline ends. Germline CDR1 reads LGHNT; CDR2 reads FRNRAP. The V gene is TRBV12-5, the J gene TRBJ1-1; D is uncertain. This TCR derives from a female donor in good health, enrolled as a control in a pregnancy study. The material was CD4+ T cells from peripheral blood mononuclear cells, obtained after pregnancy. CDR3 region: CASGLVLSGRGTEAFF. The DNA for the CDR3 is TGTGCTAGTGGTTTGGTCCTTTCAGGACGGGGCACTGAAGCTTTCTTT.